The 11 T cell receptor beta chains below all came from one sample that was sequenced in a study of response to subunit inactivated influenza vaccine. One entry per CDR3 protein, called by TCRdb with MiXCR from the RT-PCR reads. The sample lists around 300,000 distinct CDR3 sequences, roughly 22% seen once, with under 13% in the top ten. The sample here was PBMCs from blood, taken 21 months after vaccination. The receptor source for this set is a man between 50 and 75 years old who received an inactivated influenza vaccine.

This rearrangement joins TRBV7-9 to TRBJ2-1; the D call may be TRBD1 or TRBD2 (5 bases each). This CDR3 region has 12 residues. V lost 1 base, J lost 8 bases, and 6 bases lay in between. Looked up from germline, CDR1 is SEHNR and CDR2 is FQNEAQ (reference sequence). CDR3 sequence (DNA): TGTGCCAGCAGCTTAGTGGGGGATGAGCAGTTCTTC. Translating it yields CASSLVGDEQFF.

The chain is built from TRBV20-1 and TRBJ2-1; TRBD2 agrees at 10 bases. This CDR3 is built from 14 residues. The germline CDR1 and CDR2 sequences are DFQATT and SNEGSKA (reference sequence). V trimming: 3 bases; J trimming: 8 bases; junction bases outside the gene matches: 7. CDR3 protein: CSASSTSGMDEQFF. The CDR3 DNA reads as TGCAGTGCTAGTAGCACTAGCGGGATGGATGAGCAGTTCTTC.

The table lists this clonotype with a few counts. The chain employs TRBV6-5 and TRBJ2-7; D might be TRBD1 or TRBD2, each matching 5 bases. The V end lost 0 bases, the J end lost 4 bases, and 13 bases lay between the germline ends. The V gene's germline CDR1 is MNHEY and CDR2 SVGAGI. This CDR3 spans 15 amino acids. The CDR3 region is CASSYSWEGEYEQYF. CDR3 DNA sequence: TGTGCCAGCAGTTACTCGTGGGAAGGGGAGTACGAGCAGTACTTC.

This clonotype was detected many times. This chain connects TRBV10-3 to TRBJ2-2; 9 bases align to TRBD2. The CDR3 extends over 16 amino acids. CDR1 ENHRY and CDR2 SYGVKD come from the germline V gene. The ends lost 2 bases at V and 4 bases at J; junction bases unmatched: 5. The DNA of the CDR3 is TGTGCCATCAGTGAGAGTCTAGCGGGAATCACCGGGGAGCTGTTTTTT. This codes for CAISESLAGITGELFF.

The chain's CDR3 is CASSLQGGDTEAFF. The DNA for the CDR3 is TGTGCCAGCAGCCTCCAGGGGGGGGACACTGAAGCTTTCTTT. The rearrangement uses TRBV7-9 and TRBJ1-1, with 7 bases aligning to TRBD1. With 5 bases clipped from V and 3 bases from J, the junction kept 6 bases outside the gene matches. There are 14 residues in the CDR3. Germline V CDR1 and CDR2: SEHNR, FQNEAQ (reference sequence).

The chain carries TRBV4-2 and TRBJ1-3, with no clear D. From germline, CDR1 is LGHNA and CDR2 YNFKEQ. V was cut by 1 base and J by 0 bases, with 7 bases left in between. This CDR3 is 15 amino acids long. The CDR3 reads CASSQAQLSGNTIYF. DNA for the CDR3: TGTGCCAGCAGCCAAGCACAGCTCTCTGGAAACACCATATATTTT.

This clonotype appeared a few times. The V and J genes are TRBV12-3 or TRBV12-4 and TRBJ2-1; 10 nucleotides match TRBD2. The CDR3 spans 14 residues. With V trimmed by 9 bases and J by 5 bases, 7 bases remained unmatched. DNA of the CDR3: TGTGCCAGTATTCTAGCGGGAGTACACAATGAGCAGTTCTTC. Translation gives CASILAGVHNEQFF.

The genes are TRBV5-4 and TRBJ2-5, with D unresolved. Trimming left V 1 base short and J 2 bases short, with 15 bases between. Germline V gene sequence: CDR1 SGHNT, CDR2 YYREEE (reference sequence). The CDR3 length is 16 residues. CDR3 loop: CASSLSPQGVQETQYF. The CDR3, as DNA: TGTGCCAGCAGCTTGTCCCCGCAAGGTGTACAAGAGACCCAGTACTTC. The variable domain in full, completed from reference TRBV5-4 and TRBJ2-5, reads ETGVTQSPTHLIKTRGQQVTLRCSSQSGHNTVSWYQQALGQGPQFIFQYYREEENGRGNFPPRFSGLQFPNYSSELNVNALELDDSALYLCASSLSPQGVQETQYFGPGTRLLVL.

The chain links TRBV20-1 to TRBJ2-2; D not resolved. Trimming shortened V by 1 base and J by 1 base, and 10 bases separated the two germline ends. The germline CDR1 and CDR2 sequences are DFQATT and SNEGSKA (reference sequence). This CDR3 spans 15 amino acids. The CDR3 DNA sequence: TGCAGTGCTAGAGCCCGCCAGGTGAACACCGGGGAGCTGTTTTTT. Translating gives CSARARQVNTGELFF.

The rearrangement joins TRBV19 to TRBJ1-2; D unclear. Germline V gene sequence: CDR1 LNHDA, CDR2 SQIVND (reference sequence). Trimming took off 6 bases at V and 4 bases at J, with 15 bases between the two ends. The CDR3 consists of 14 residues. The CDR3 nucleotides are TGTGCCAGTAGGTCCGACGGTTCACCCTATGGCTACACCTTC. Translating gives CASRSDGSPYGYTF.

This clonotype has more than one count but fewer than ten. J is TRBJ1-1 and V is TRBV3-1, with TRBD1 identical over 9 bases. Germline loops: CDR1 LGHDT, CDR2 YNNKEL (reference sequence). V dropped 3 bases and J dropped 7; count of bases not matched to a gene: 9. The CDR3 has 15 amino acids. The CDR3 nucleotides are TGTGCCAGCAGCCAGGCGGACAGGGGTTCGGGTGAAGCTTTCTTT. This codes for CASSQADRGSGEAFF.